Sequencing of this T cell receptor beta chain was carried out in a study of T-cell memory formation after mild COVID-19. The study, taken as a whole, reports: The study found balanced CD4/CD8 in clones contracting day 15 to 85 and a CD4+ lean in later expanders. Pre-infection memory contained some responding clones, which suggested that cross-reactive memory had joined.

CDR3 length: 14 amino acids. Trimming removed 2 bases at V and 1 base at J, with 8 bases between. To note about this clonotype: Its antigen is unidentified.

Using its own MiXCR run on the 5' RACE reads, TCRdb lists one record per CDR3 protein. The repertoire holds about 180,000 distinct CDR3 sequences, with roughly 17% as singletons. The sequence was collected from an adult woman who had mild COVID-19 (a few samples of this study predate the infection). Cell type and time point are not known. Material for sequencing was PBMCs or a T cell subset sorted from them (not recorded which). The chain carries TRBV12-3 or TRBV12-4 and TRBJ1-1; D is unresolved. CDR3: CASSLPVGNTEAFF. CDR3 DNA sequence: TGTGCCAGCAGTTTACCCGTTGGGAACACTGAAGCTTTCTTT.